This TCR beta chain was captured in a study of T cell repertoires in cytomegalovirus infection (dated by TCRdb to the late 2010s). Broadly, across the study: Peptide stimulations targeted recently identified HLA-C-restricted CMV epitopes, whose presentation resists viral immunomodulation, together with well-studied HLA-B-restricted epitopes. Donor HLA type was relevant to the analysis, because carriage of CMV infection together with the matching HLA type was indicated by public TCR beta signatures.

This specimen's treatment or condition label, interpreted: in vitro stimulation with specific CMV peptide epitopes to enrich CMV-specific T cells. General findings and caveats noted by the study authors: In the ex vivo response, HLA-C-restricted CMV-specific TCR beta clonotypes were dominant, and in two of eight donors the single most frequent clonotype came from this HLA-C-restricted group. Cumulative frequency of public TCR beta family members discriminated carriers of CMV infection plus the relevant HLA type in this cohort and an independent approximately 400-donor cohort.

TCRdb records Illumina HiSeq 1500 as the sequencer. The raw public data were reprocessed by TCRdb itself: fastp quality trimming at Q25, MiXCR clonotype calling, in-frame beta chains only. Duplicate CDR3 protein sequences are folded into a single record with the most common DNA and genes. Recorded for this sample are about 340,000 distinct CDR3 sequences; under 35% of them occurred a single time. The top ten constitute 20% of the sample. After removal of 2 bases from V and 5 bases from J, the junction retains 5 bases not matched to a gene. There are 15 amino acids in the CDR3, from cysteine to phenylalanine inclusive. Only CDR3 DNA is held: 45 bases, read in frame from base 1. CDR1 and CDR2 are read off the germline V gene as ENHRY and SYGVKD. This clonotype was observed a few times. Its antigen remains unidentified. Base qualities are not recorded, but no much larger clone differs from it by a single base.

The sequence joins TRBV10-3 to TRBJ2-1; TRBD1 aligns with 8 central bases. The sequence came from a human donor in good health (CMV status not recorded). Some clones in this sample may be carry-over from other donors' samples. Specimen: cultured PBMCs, collected from culture after CMV antigen stimulation. The sequenced DNA is TGTGCCATCAGTGAGATGGGACAGGCACACAATGAGCAGTTCTTC. Translated, it gives CAISEMGQAHNEQFF.